The next 16 T cell receptor beta chains were all read from a single sample in a study of blood T cell repertoires in COVID-19. Generated by immunoSEQ multiplex PCR, the TCRdb table keeps only in-frame clones and is missing some. Of just over 70,000 clones in the sample, about 68% were seen once. Sequencing was performed on peripheral blood. These receptors were taken from a woman aged 70-85 years with acute or convalescent COVID-19.

This clone was recorded a few times. This chain uses TRBV23-1 with TRBJ2-7; D may be TRBD2 (5 bases). TRBV23-1 belongs to the ORF category, with a function that is uncertain. Trimming shortened V by 4 bases and J by 8 bases, and 24 bases separated the two germline ends. This CDR3 comprises 16 residues. The CDR3, as DNA: TGCGCCAGCAGTCGCCTGTGGGAAGTACCAAGGACTCAGCAGTACTTC. It codes for CASSRLWEVPRTQQYF.

The chain employs TRBV5-1 and TRBJ2-7; TRBD1 matches at 8 bases. CDR3 size: 16 residues. V dropped 4 bases and J dropped 1; count of bases not matched to a gene: 10. Germline lookup yields CDR1 SGHRS and CDR2 YFSETQ. CDR3 DNA: TGCGCCAGCAGCACAGGTCCTGGACAGGGATCCTACGAGCAGTACTTC. Translating gives CASSTGPGQGSYEQYF.

The rearrangement uses TRBV6-1 and TRBJ2-1, with 10 bases aligning to TRBD1. Germline loops: CDR1 MNHNS, CDR2 SASEGT. The CDR3 covers 16 residues. Trimming at V came to 2 bases and at J to 3 bases, leaving 4 bases not matched to a gene. CDR3 nucleotide sequence: TGTGCCAGCAGTGAAAGGGGACAGGGGATCTACAATGAGCAGTTCTTC. Translated, it gives CASSERGQGIYNEQFF.

J is TRBJ2-1 and V is TRBV27, with 12 bases matching TRBD2. Germline V lookup: CDR1 MNHEY, CDR2 SMNVEV (reference sequence). This CDR3 contains 15 residues. V dropped 6 bases and J dropped 6; count of bases not matched to a gene: 6. The CDR3 here is CASRPSGGAFNEQFF. For the CDR3, the DNA is TGTGCCAGCAGACCTAGCGGGGGGGCTTTCAATGAGCAGTTCTTC.

The chain combines TRBV19 with TRBJ1-1; perhaps TRBD1 as D (5 bases). Germline values: CDR1 LNHDA, CDR2 SQIVND (reference sequence). V was shortened by 5 bases and J by 5 bases, with 21 bases between the two germline ends. The CDR3 is 16 amino acids. The CDR3 loop is CASSEAHSTGWTEAFF. CDR3 sequence (DNA): TGTGCCAGTAGTGAGGCACACAGCACAGGCTGGACTGAAGCTTTCTTT.

This rearrangement joins TRBV7-2 to TRBJ2-2, with D hard to call. CDR3 length: 15 residues. Germline CDR1 is SGHTA and CDR2 is FQGNSA. Trimming left V 3 bases short and J 2 bases short, with 10 bases between. CDR3 in amino acids: CASSFGTSNTGELFF. The DNA of the CDR3 is TGTGCCAGCAGCTTTGGCACATCTAACACCGGGGAGCTGTTTTTT.

This chain links TRBV30 with TRBJ2-7; D possibly corresponds to TRBD2 (5 bases). This CDR3 is built from 15 residues. The V end was cut by 0 bases, the J end by 0 bases, with 12 bases between. Germline V gives CDR1 GTSNPN, CDR2 SVGIG (reference sequence). As DNA, the CDR3 is TGTGCCTGGAGTGTACTAGTCGGGCTCTCCTACGAGCAGTACTTC. Translation: CAWSVLVGLSYEQYF.

The CDR3 DNA is TGTGCCAGCAGCACACAACTAGGGGGTAATTCACCCCTCCACTTT. Residues: CASSTQLGGNSPLHF. The chain employs TRBV7-2 and TRBJ1-6; tentative D call: TRBD1 (6 bases). V shed 5 bases and J shed 6 bases, with 14 bases lying between them. Germline V gene sequence: CDR1 SGHTA, CDR2 FQGNSA. The CDR3 has 15 residues.

J is TRBJ1-2 and V is TRBV3-1 (or the pseudogene TRBV3-2); tentative D call: TRBD1 (6 bases). The ends were cut back, 0 bases at V and 4 bases at J, with 15 bases in the middle. CDR1 LGHDT and CDR2 YNNKEL come from the germline V gene (reference sequence). There are 16 residues in the CDR3. The CDR3 is CASSQDRTAWAYGYTF. The CDR3 bases are TGTGCCAGCAGCCAAGATCGGACAGCCTGGGCCTATGGCTACACCTTC.

The V call is TRBV7-6, the J call TRBJ1-1; 8 bases line up with TRBD1. The junction had 3 bases not matched to a gene; V was cut back by 2 bases and J by 4 bases. The CDR3 sequence is 14 residues long. CDR1 SGHVS and CDR2 FNYEAQ come from the germline V gene. The CDR3 DNA reads as TGTGCCAGCAGCTTATCTACAGGGGGCACTGAAGCTTTCTTT. Its protein product is CASSLSTGGTEAFF.

This sequence joins TRBV6-6 and TRBJ1-3; no definite D call. The CDR3 sequence is 16 residues long. With 6 bases removed from V and 0 bases from J, the gap between germline ends came to 15 bases. Germline CDR1 MNHNY, CDR2 SVGAGI (reference sequence). CDR3 in amino acids: CASSLLTRSSGNTIYF. The CDR3 region has the DNA TGTGCCAGCAGCCTACTCACTCGAAGCTCTGGAAACACCATATATTTT.

This clone was counted once. The chain employs TRBV10-3 and TRBJ1-1; 8 nucleotides line up with TRBD1. The CDR3 is made up of 11 amino acids. Trimming removed 10 bases from V and 3 bases from J; junction bases left unmatched: 1. Germline lookup yields CDR1 ENHRY and CDR2 SYGVKD. The CDR3 region is CATTGDTEAFF. The CDR3 nucleotides are TGTGCCACGACAGGGGACACTGAAGCTTTCTTT.

The chain joins TRBV29-1 to TRBJ1-1; possibly TRBD1 for D (5 bases). Deletions cut 5 bases from V and 1 base from J, with 11 bases between. CDR3 length equals 13 residues. Looked up from germline, CDR1 is SQVTM and CDR2 is ANQGSEA. This CDR3 is CSVTPTGNTEAFF. The CDR3 DNA sequence: TGCAGCGTTACCCCTACAGGGAACACTGAAGCTTTCTTT.

J is TRBJ2-1 and V is TRBV5-4; 9 bases are a match to TRBD2. From germline, CDR1 is SGHNT and CDR2 YYREEE (reference sequence). V trimming: 0 bases; J trimming: 7 bases; junction bases outside the gene matches: 5. CDR3 length: 15 residues. The CDR3 region is CASSLGSGSPNEQFF. Here the CDR3 DNA reads TGTGCCAGCAGCTTGGGTAGCGGGAGTCCGAATGAGCAGTTCTTC.

The V gene is TRBV7-2, the J gene TRBJ1-3; TRBD1 matches 8 bases. This CDR3 is 14 amino acids long. The V segment lost 5 bases and the J segment 2 bases; nucleotides outside the gene matches: 2. Per germline, CDR1 SGHTA and CDR2 FQGNSA. CDR3 residues: CASSPQGAGNTIYF. The DNA for the CDR3 is TGTGCCAGCAGCCCACAGGGGGCTGGAAACACCATATATTTT.

V usage is TRBV7-9 and J usage is TRBJ1-5; no reliable D call. The length of the CDR3 is 14 residues. Germline CDR1 reads SEHNR; CDR2 reads FQNEAQ (reference sequence). Trimming removed 0 bases from V and 5 bases from J, with 8 bases in between. The CDR3 reads CASSLAEAHQPQHF. The CDR3 nucleotides read TGTGCCAGCAGCTTAGCGGAGGCCCATCAGCCCCAGCATTTT.